These 5 T cell receptor beta chains were sequenced from one sample in a study of regulatory T cells in long-lasting Graves disease. Arm-PCR of CDR3 regions and iRepertoire HTBI primers were the basis on which TCR beta libraries were built. Using its own MiXCR run on the multiplex PCR reads, TCRdb lists one record per CDR3 protein. The repertoire holds hundreds of thousands of distinct CDR3 sequences, with around 17% as singletons. The time point denotes: newly diagnosed GD, antithyroid drugs for less than 3 months. PBMC-derived RNA was used for the TCR library. The sample was also linked to a second study, of T cells in Graves' hyperthyroidism and ophthalmopathy.

Here the sequenced sample was peripheral blood mononuclear cells (PBMCs), taken at new diagnosis, from a patient treated with antithyroid drugs. Source of these receptors: a woman under 40 with Graves disease.

The rearrangement uses TRBV5-5 and TRBJ2-7; D perhaps matches TRBD1 (6 bases). The CDR3 contains 14 residues. The V gene's germline CDR1 is SGHKS and CDR2 YYEKEE (reference sequence). Deletions cut 5 bases from V and 5 bases from J, with 17 bases between. CDR3 in DNA: TGTGCCAGCAGACGAGATACAGGGTTCCACGAGCAGTACTTC. This sequence encodes CASRRDTGFHEQYF.

As regards this clonotype: This may come from a read error, since a much larger clone is one base off. Lacking the conserved final phenylalanine or tryptophan, this CDR3 likely reflects a read error. The CDR3 loop is CASSLDGYTL. CDR3 nucleotide sequence: TGTGCCAGCAGTTTAGATGGCTACACCCTC. V usage is TRBV12-3 or TRBV12-4 and J usage is TRBJ1-2; D remains unclear. The germline V and J ends were trimmed by 1 base and 6 bases, with 0 bases remaining between them. This CDR3 region has 10 residues.

This clonotype was found many times. V is TRBV6-9 and J is TRBJ1-5; 7 bases match TRBD1. J lost 6 bases, V lost 3 bases, and 17 bases had no gene match. This CDR3 contains 18 residues. Germline V CDR1 and CDR2: MNHGY, SVAAGI. The CDR3 DNA is TGTGCCAGCAGTTACACCCCCACGGGAGCAGGGGGTGGTCAGCCCCAGCATTTT. Translating gives CASSYTPTGAGGGQPQHF.

This clonotype was recorded many times. This chain uses TRBV5-1 with TRBJ1-1; a weak D match, TRBD1 (6 bases). This CDR3 spans 12 amino acids. Trimming stripped 5 bases from V and 11 bases from J, with 16 bases between. Germline CDR1 and CDR2: SGHRS and YFSETQ. CDR3 loop: CASRRGDESAFF. Here the CDR3 DNA reads TGCGCCAGCAGGAGGGGGGATGAGAGCGCTTTCTTT.

As concerns this clonotype: One base away lies a much larger clone, so this may be a sequencing read error. Without the conserved terminal phenylalanine or tryptophan, this CDR3 likely stems from a read error. The V and J genes are TRBV12-3 or TRBV12-4 and TRBJ2-3; 8 bases align to TRBD2. Trimming cost V 1 base and J 2 bases; bases outside gene matches: 2. The CDR3 spans 15 residues. DNA of the CDR3: TGTGCCAGCAGTTTAGGCGGGAGGAACACAGATACGCAGTATCTT. Its translation: CASSLGGRNTDTQYL.